Ten or more counts support the clone carrying this T cell receptor (beta chain). V lost 6 bases, J lost 1 base, and 16 bases lay in between. This CDR3 contains 15 residues. Researchers amplified the TCR beta CDR3 regions from RNA transcripts. TCR CDR3 underwent first-round RT-PCR with the HTBI primer set. TCRdb reanalysed the multiplex PCR reads using MiXCR and keeps one entry per CDR3 protein. The sample records 450,000 to 600,000 distinct CDR3 sequences, about 14% being singletons. Pregnant or lactating patients were excluded, as were those with uncontrolled infection or other autoimmune disease. Every diagnosis used clinical symptoms, serum thyroxine and TRAb, thyroid ultrasound and orbital computed tomography. This record comes from a study of T cells in Graves' hyperthyroidism and ophthalmopathy.

The material sequenced was blood. The chain is built from TRBV12-3 or TRBV12-4 and TRBJ2-7, with D possibly being TRBD1 or TRBD2 (5 bases each). The sequence came from a woman aged 40 to 50 with Graves' hyperthyroidism. The CDR3 nucleotides are TGTGCCAGCAGCCCCGCTCAGGGAGTGTCCTACGAGCAGTACTTC. Translating gives CASSPAQGVSYEQYF.